This TCR beta chain was found in a study of T cells in Graves' hyperthyroidism and ophthalmopathy. The CDR3 runs 15 residues. Germline V gene lookup returns CDR1 SGHTA and CDR2 FQGNSA. Trimming removed 6 bases at V and 6 bases at J, with 18 bases between. Under 3 months was the duration of disease in ophthalmopathy patients, who also had a Clinical Activity Score of at least 3 and a NOSPECS grade of at least 4. RNA transcripts gave rise to amplified TCR beta CDR3 regions. HTBI primers were the set used in a first-round RT-PCR of the TCR CDR3. One entry per CDR3 protein results from TCRdb running MiXCR on the multiplex PCR reads. The sample yields around 690,000 distinct CDR3 sequences, around 20% seen once.

This clonotype originated in a man younger than 40 with Graves' ophthalmopathy. Sample: blood. This chain connects TRBV7-2 to TRBJ2-1; the D gene is possibly TRBD2 (7 bases). CDR3 residues: CASRPDNRGANEQFF. CDR3 nucleotides: TGTGCCAGCAGACCTGATAACCGGGGGGCCAATGAGCAGTTCTTC.